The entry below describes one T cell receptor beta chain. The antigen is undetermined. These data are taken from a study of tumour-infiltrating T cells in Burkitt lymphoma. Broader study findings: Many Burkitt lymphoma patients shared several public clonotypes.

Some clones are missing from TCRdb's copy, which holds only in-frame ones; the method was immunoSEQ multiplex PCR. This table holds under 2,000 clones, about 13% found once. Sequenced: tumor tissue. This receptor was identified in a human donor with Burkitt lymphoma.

In DNA, the CDR3 is TGTGCCAGCAGCTTCCCCACTAGCGGGGAGATTTACGAGCAGTACTTC. Amino acid sequence: CASSFPTSGEIYEQYF. The J gene is TRBJ2-7, the V gene TRBV11-2; 10 nucleotides align to TRBD2. The V and J ends lost 3 bases and 4 bases, in that order; junction bases with no gene match: 9. Germline V gene sequence: CDR1 SGHAT, CDR2 FQNNGV. This CDR3 has 16 amino acids.